This TCR beta chain was found in a study of blood T cell repertoires in COVID-19. Study summary: COVID-19 samples from acute and convalescent phases originated in the United States, Italy and Spain. Sources were T cells, B-cell-depleted T cells, or PBMCs; the material itself was cDNA or gDNA.

Original data processing: Amplification from reference gene primers served as the basis for estimated nucleated cell counts. Using immunoSEQ multiplex PCR, the repertoire was profiled, and TCRdb retains in-frame clones only, with some absent. V, J and clone size were drawn from that table, and D and trimming were deduced from the DNA. The sample holds 150,000 or so clones, about 83% seen once. The CDR3 contains 17 residues. Trimming cost V 0 bases and J 8 bases, with 22 bases left between them. Per the germline V gene, CDR1 is SGHDN and CDR2 is FVKESK. This chain joins TRBV14 and TRBJ1-2; D ambiguous. Sequencing was performed on peripheral blood. This clonotype was sampled from a human donor in a cohort sampled during active COVID-19. The CDR3 reads CASSQDMSEEGMGGYTF. The CDR3 DNA reads as TGTGCCAGCAGCCAAGATATGAGTGAAGAGGGAATGGGAGGCTACACCTTC.